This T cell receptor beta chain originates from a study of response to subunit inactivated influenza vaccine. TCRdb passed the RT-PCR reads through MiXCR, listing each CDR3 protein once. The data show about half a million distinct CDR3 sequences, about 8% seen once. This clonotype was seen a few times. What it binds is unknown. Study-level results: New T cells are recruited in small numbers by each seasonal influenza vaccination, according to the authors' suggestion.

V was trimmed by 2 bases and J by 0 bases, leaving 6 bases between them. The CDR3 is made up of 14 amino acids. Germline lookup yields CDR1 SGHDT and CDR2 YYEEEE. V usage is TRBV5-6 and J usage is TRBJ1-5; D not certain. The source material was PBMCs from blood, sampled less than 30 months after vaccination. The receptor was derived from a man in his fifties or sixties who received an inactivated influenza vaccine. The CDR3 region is CASSFGHSNQPQHF. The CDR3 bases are TGTGCCAGCAGCTTCGGGCATAGCAATCAGCCCCAGCATTTT.